The 3 T cell receptor beta chains presented below share a single source sample, sequenced in a study of T cells after yellow fever vaccination. TCRdb reprocessed the 5' RACE reads with MiXCR, giving one entry per CDR3 protein. The data show 68,000 or so distinct CDR3 sequences, 6.5% seen once. Specimen: CD8+ T cells sorted from PBMCs, collected about 41 days after the first yellow fever vaccination. The receptor source for this set is a man aged 18-30 years who received the YFV17D yellow fever vaccine.

Ten or more counts support this clonotype. The V and J genes are TRBV20-1 and TRBJ2-1; D remains unclear. V was shortened by 6 bases and J by 0 bases, with 9 bases between the two germline ends. Germline values: CDR1 DFQATT, CDR2 SNEGSKA (reference sequence). The CDR3 contains 13 residues. This CDR3 reads CSAKGFSYNEQFF. The CDR3 DNA is TGCAGTGCCAAAGGCTTCTCCTACAATGAGCAGTTCTTC.

The table lists this clonotype with many counts. The V gene is TRBV9, the J gene TRBJ2-3, with unresolved D. Germline CDR1 SGDLS, CDR2 YYNGEE. The V gene lost 4 bases and the J gene lost 6 bases, with 18 bases spanning the gap. The length of the CDR3 is 15 residues. The CDR3 sequence is CASSSSGRPGDTQYF. CDR3 DNA: TGTGCCAGCAGCTCCTCCGGTAGGCCCGGGGATACGCAGTATTTT.

V gene TRBV6-1 combines with J gene TRBJ1-5; D gene uncertain. Germline V CDR1 and CDR2: MNHNS, SASEGT. V was trimmed by 3 bases and J by 2 bases, leaving 14 bases between them. This CDR3 is built from 16 residues. The CDR3 DNA is TGTGCCAGCAGTGATTTTCTCGAGGAGCGCAATCAGCCCCAGCATTTT. Its translation is CASSDFLEERNQPQHF.